A selection of T cell receptor beta chains follows, all from one sample in a study of blood T cell repertoires in COVID-19. Generated by immunoSEQ multiplex PCR, the TCRdb table keeps only in-frame clones and is missing some. The table records some 50,000 clones, 80% to 90% of them present only once. Sequencing used peripheral blood. These receptors came from a human donor in a cohort sampled during active COVID-19. CDR3s include the opening cysteine and the closing phenylalanine or tryptophan.

V gene,J gene,CDR3 protein
TRBV18,TRBJ1-1,CASSPGGEAFF
TRBV5-1,TRBJ2-3,CASSAGLASTDTQYF
TRBV11-2,TRBJ2-3,CASSLVPGTTDTQYF
TRBV7-2,TRBJ2-7,CASSRTGSYEQYF
TRBV14,TRBJ2-7,CASSSRRRTSGFFEQYF
TRBV7-3,TRBJ1-6,CASSPRGGQGTSPLHF
TRBV20-1,TRBJ2-3,CSASPGVFGTDTQYF
TRBV21-1,TRBJ2-7,CASSTVERTGAPYEQYF
TRBV6-5,TRBJ1-2,CASRKQQGQFYGYTF
TRBV7-2,TRBJ2-1,CASSLAFPSGGARDEQFF
TRBV6-5,TRBJ2-7,CASSGSQAYEQYF
TRBV18,TRBJ2-5,CASSPPGTGGQETQYF
TRBV25-1,TRBJ2-3,CASSEGQYKDTQYF
TRBV7-8,TRBJ2-5,CASSLTSGQETQYF
TRBV27,TRBJ1-5,CASSFGLYSNQPQHF
TRBV7-2,TRBJ1-4,CASSLAGAGEKLFF
TRBV15,TRBJ2-7,CATSRDAEAGEQYF
TRBV4-3,TRBJ1-5,CASSQGGDQPQHF
TRBV11-2,TRBJ2-5,CASSLVGGRKTQYF
TRBV6-5,TRBJ2-7,CAGKRGVGEQYF
TRBV5-8,TRBJ2-7,CASIHYRTLREESEQYF
TRBV2,TRBJ2-1,CASSRARGLAGLNEQFF